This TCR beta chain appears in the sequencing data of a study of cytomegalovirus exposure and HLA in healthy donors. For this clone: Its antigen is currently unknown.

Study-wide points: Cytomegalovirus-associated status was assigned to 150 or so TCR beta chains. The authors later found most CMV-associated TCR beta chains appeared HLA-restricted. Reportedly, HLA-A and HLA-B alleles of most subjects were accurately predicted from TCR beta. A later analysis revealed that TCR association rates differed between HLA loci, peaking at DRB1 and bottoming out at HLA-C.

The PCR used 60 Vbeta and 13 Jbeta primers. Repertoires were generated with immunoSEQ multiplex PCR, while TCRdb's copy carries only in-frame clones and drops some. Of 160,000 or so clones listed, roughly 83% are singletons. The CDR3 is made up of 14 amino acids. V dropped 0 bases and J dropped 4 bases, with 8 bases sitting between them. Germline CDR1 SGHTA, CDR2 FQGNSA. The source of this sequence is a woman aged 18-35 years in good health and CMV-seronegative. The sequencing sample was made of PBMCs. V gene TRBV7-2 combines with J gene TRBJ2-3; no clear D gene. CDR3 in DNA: TGTGCCAGCAGCTTAGCGGGCAGGCCAGATACGCAGTATTTT. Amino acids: CASSLAGRPDTQYF.